This is a list of T cell receptor beta chains from one sample in a study of blood T cell repertoires in COVID-19. Method: immunoSEQ multiplex PCR; TCRdb's copy keeps in-frame clones and lacks some. This sample has fewer than 350,000 clones, with approximately 83% found just once. The sequencing sample was made of PBMCs or T cells enriched from blood (not recorded which). Every receptor here comes from a woman between 35 and 50 years old with acute COVID-19. The CDR3 runs from the conserved cysteine through the conserved F or W. A D gene is named only where the DNA matches it firmly. The size of a clone is reported for some rows only, either as once, few or many, or as a class for expanded clones.

CDR3 length	clone size	V gene	D gene	J gene	CDR3 protein	CDR3 DNA
12	NA	TRBV13	NA	TRBJ2-1	CASSRNRGEQFF	TGTGCCAGCAGCCGAAATAGGGGTGAGCAGTTCTTC
14	NA	TRBV19	NA	TRBJ1-4	CASSRRQYNEKLFF	TGTGCCAGTAGTCGGAGGCAGTATAATGAAAAACTGTTTTTT
15	NA	TRBV5-1	NA	TRBJ2-5	CASSFGGQIQETQYF	TGCGCCAGCAGCTTTGGGGGCCAGATCCAAGAGACCCAGTACTTC
16	NA	TRBV19	TRBD1	TRBJ2-7	CASSTHRDRVYHEQYF	TGTGCCAGTAGTACCCACCGGGACAGGGTCTATCACGAGCAGTACTTC
15	NA	TRBV4-1	NA	TRBJ2-1	CASSQDPRKYNEQFF	TGCGCCAGCAGCCAAGATCCGAGGAAATACAATGAGCAGTTCTTC
13	NA	TRBV5-1	TRBD1	TRBJ1-1	CASKTGGNTEAFF	TGCGCCAGCAAGACAGGGGGGAACACTGAAGCTTTCTTT
15	NA	TRBV6-5	NA	TRBJ1-5	CASLTGGGGNQPQHF	TGTGCCAGCCTCACGGGGGGAGGGGGCAATCAGCCCCAGCATTTT
16	NA	TRBV11-2	NA	TRBJ2-7	CASSPRHHNIPYEQYF	TGTGCCAGCAGCCCACGACACCACAATATCCCATACGAGCAGTACTTC
13	NA	TRBV28	NA	TRBJ1-2	CASSGGREYGYTF	TGTGCCAGTTCGGGGGGGCGTGAATATGGCTACACCTTC
15	NA	TRBV2	TRBD1	TRBJ1-4	CASSERDRGNEKLFF	TGTGCCAGCAGTGAACGGGACAGAGGAAATGAAAAACTGTTTTTT
12	NA	TRBV19	TRBD1	TRBJ1-2	CASRDRVNGYTF	TGTGCCAGTAGGGACAGGGTGAATGGCTACACCTTC
13	NA	TRBV5-1	NA	TRBJ2-7	CASSPDGVGEQYF	TGCGCCAGCAGCCCAGACGGGGTCGGCGAGCAGTACTTC
16	NA	TRBV14	TRBD1	TRBJ1-1	CASSQDGDSLNTEAFF	TGTGCCAGCAGCCAAGATGGGGACAGCTTGAACACTGAAGCTTTCTTT
14	once	TRBV18	TRBD1	TRBJ1-5	CASSPGQGLQPQHF	TGTGCCAGCTCTCCTGGACAGGGTCTTCAGCCCCAGCATTTT
15	few	TRBV6-1	NA	TRBJ2-2	CASSEVGREAGELFF	TGTGCCAGCAGTGAAGTTGGCAGGGAAGCCGGGGAGCTGTTTTTT
14	NA	TRBV6-5	TRBD1	TRBJ2-6	CASRTGNGANVLTF	TGTGCCAGCCGGACAGGGAATGGGGCCAACGTCCTGACTTTC
16	once	TRBV9	TRBD2	TRBJ2-7	CASSAGLAGGTNEQYF	TGTGCCAGCAGCGCGGGACTAGCGGGAGGTACCAACGAGCAGTACTTC
17	NA	TRBV10-3	NA	TRBJ1-2	CAISAGEVYLANYGYTF	TGTGCCATCAGTGCGGGGGAGGTGTACCTGGCTAACTATGGCTACACCTTC
16	NA	TRBV4-3	NA	TRBJ2-2	CASSQALTNRGGELFF	TGCGCCAGCAGCCAAGCGTTGACCAACCGGGGCGGGGAGCTGTTTTTT
15	NA	TRBV18	TRBD1	TRBJ1-5	CASSPKDRLNQPQHF	TGTGCCAGCTCACCAAAGGACAGGCTCAATCAGCCCCAGCATTTT
14	once	TRBV25-1	TRBD1	TRBJ2-7	CASTGQEFPYEQYF	TGTGCCAGCACCGGACAGGAATTCCCCTACGAGCAGTACTTC
14	NA	TRBV27	TRBD1	TRBJ1-1	CASSLTGGNTEAFF	TGTGCCAGCAGTTTGACAGGGGGGAACACTGAAGCTTTCTTT
15	NA	TRBV9	TRBD1	TRBJ1-5	CASSVGGQGGQPQHF	TGTGCCAGCAGCGTAGGGGGACAGGGAGGACAGCCCCAGCATTTT
18	NA	TRBV9	TRBD2	TRBJ2-2	CASSRTSGGAHFAGELFF	TGTGCCAGCAGCCGGACTAGCGGGGGGGCTCATTTTGCCGGGGAGCTGTTTTTT
14	NA	TRBV28	NA	TRBJ2-2	CATYRVDRTGELFF	TGTGCCACATACCGGGTAGATCGGACCGGGGAGCTGTTTTTT
16	NA	TRBV7-2	TRBD1	TRBJ1-5	CASSLRSQGANQPQHF	TGTGCCAGCAGCTTACGAAGTCAGGGGGCGAATCAGCCCCAGCATTTT
16	NA	TRBV7-2	NA	TRBJ1-6	CASSLRGQTYNSPLHF	TGTGCCAGCAGCTTAAGAGGGCAGACCTATAATTCACCCCTCCACTTT
16	NA	TRBV5-1	TRBD2	TRBJ2-3	CASTPDGGISTDTQYF	TGCGCCAGCACCCCCGACGGGGGGATAAGCACAGATACGCAGTATTTT
15	NA	TRBV21-1	NA	TRBJ1-4	CASSKNGQLNEKLFF	TGTGCCAGCAGCAAAAATGGACAGCTCAATGAAAAACTGTTTTTT
16	NA	TRBV28	NA	TRBJ2-2	CAIPQDCLNNTGELFF	TGTGCCATCCCACAGGATTGCCTAAATAACACCGGGGAGCTGTTTTTT
15	few	TRBV28	TRBD1	TRBJ1-2	CASSSTGTGTWRYTF	TGTGCCAGCAGTTCGACCGGGACAGGGACCTGGCGCTACACCTTC
12	NA	TRBV10-3	NA	TRBJ1-1	CAIRALNTEAFF	TGTGCCATCAGAGCCCTGAACACTGAAGCTTTCTTT
14	NA	TRBV18	TRBD1	TRBJ2-7	CASSRTGGSYEQYF	TGTGCCAGCTCTCGGACAGGGGGCTCCTACGAGCAGTACTTC
13	NA	TRBV5-4	NA	TRBJ2-5	CASSPSLQETQYF	TGTGCCAGCAGCCCATCGCTACAAGAGACCCAGTACTTC
16	NA	TRBV2	TRBD1	TRBJ1-5	CASSGFSGGSNQPQHF	TGTGCCAGCAGTGGGTTCTCAGGGGGGAGCAATCAGCCCCAGCATTTT
14	once	TRBV19	NA	TRBJ1-1	CASSNRQLNTEAFF	TGTGCCAGTAGTAACAGACAGCTGAACACTGAAGCTTTCTTT
13	NA	TRBV29-1	NA	TRBJ2-7	CSVEEVQGGEQYF	TGCAGCGTTGAAGAGGTGCAGGGTGGAGAGCAGTACTTC
11	NA	TRBV29-1	NA	TRBJ1-1	CSVSYDSRAFF	TGCAGCGTCTCCTACGACAGTCGCGCTTTCTTT
18	NA	TRBV13	TRBD2	TRBJ2-5	CASSFVTSGNALQETQYF	TGTGCCAGCAGCTTCGTCACTAGCGGAAATGCTTTACAAGAGACCCAGTACTTC
16	NA	TRBV5-1	TRBD2	TRBJ2-1	CASSLVGGRAYNEQFF	TGCGCCAGCAGCTTGGTGGGCGGGAGAGCCTACAATGAGCAGTTCTTC
15	NA	TRBV19	TRBD2	TRBJ2-3	CASSQPGLAADTQYF	TGTGCCAGTAGCCAACCGGGACTAGCGGCAGATACGCAGTATTTT
13	NA	TRBV15	NA	TRBJ1-2	CATSRPQRYGYTF	TGTGCCACCAGCAGACCTCAGAGGTATGGCTACACCTTC
14	NA	TRBV7-9	NA	TRBJ1-5	CASSPSGPNQPQHF	TGTGCCAGCAGCCCGAGTGGGCCCAATCAGCCCCAGCATTTT
17	NA	TRBV10-3	TRBD2	TRBJ2-7	CAIRSGTSVIPTYEQYF	TGTGCCATCAGATCCGGGACTAGCGTTATTCCCACCTACGAGCAGTACTTC
17	NA	TRBV27	TRBD2	TRBJ2-1	CASSFSSGRARYNEQFF	TGTGCCAGCAGTTTTTCGAGCGGGAGGGCCCGGTACAATGAGCAGTTCTTC